The clone carrying this TCR beta chain was seen only a few times. Antigen unknown. This entry comes from a study of beta chain features in type 1 diabetes. Study-wide findings and caveats: There were fewer insertions and more deletions at the VDJ junctions of type 1 diabetes patients. There was a moderate but significant shortening of TCRB CDR3s in all four CD4+ subsets of Type 1 diabetes patients.

All of the isolated RNA was reverse transcribed, so expressed TCRB transcripts were sequenced. Profiling relied on immunoSEQ multiplex PCR, and the TCRdb table lists in-frame clones only, not all of them. The table lists roughly 280,000 clones, roughly 25% of them singletons, with over 0.01% in the top ten. By way of CD45RO/CCR7/CD25/CD127/CD95/CD27, the CD4+ regulatory, stem cell-like memory, central memory and naive cells were sorted. Purity exceeding 95% was reached by all sorted populations. Germline trimming cut 7 bases from V and 5 bases from J; bases unmatched to any gene: 10. The CDR3 loop spans 15 amino acids. Germline values: CDR1 KGHSH, CDR2 LQKENI.

The sequencing sample was made of naive CD4+ T cells from blood. The TCR sequence derives from a woman in her thirties with type 1 diabetes. This rearrangement joins TRBV18 to TRBJ2-1; 8 nucleotides align to TRBD2. This CDR3 reads CASFLAGRAHNEQFF. The CDR3 DNA follows: TGTGCCAGCTTCTTAGCGGGAAGGGCACACAATGAGCAGTTCTTC.